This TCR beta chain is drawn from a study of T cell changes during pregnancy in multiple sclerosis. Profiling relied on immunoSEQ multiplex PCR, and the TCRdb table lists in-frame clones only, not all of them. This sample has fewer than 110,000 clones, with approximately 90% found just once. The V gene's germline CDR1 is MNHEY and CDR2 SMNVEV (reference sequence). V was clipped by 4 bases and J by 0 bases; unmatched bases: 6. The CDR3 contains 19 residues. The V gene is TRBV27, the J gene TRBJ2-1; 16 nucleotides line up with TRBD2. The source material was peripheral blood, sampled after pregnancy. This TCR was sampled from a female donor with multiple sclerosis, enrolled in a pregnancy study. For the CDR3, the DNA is TGTGCCAGCAGTTCACGGGGGACTAGCGGGAGGGCCTCCTACAATGAGCAGTTCTTC. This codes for CASSSRGTSGRASYNEQFF.